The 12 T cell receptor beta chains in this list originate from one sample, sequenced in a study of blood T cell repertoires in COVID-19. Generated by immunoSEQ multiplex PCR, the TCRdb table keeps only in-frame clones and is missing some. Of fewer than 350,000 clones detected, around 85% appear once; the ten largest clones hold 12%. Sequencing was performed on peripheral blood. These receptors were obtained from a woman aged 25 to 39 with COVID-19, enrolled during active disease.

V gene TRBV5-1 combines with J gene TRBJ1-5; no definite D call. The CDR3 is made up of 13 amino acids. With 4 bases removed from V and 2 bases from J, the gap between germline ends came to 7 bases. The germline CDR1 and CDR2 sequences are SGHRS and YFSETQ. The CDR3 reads CASSPGGNQPQHF. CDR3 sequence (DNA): TGCGCCAGCAGCCCGGGAGGCAATCAGCCCCAGCATTTT.

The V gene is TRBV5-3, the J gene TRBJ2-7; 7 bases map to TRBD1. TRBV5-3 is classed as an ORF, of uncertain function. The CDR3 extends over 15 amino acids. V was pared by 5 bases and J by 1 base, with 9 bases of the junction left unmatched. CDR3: CARSKAGTDSYEQYF. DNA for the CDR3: TGTGCCAGAAGTAAAGCCGGGACAGATTCCTACGAGCAGTACTTC.

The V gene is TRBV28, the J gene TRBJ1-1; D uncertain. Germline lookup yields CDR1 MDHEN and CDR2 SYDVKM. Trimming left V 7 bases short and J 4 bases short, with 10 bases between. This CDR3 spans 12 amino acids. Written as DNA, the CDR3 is TGTGCCAGCAATGGAGATATCACTGAAGCTTTCTTT. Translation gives CASNGDITEAFF.

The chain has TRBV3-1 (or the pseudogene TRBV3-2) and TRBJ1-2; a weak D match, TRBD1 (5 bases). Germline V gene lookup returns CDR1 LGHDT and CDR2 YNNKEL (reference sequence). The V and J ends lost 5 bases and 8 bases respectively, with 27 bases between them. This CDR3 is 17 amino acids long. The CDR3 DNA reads TGTGCCAGCAGCGGCACCGGGCAGGGAATGACGGGCCTCGGCTACACCTTC. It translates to CASSGTGQGMTGLGYTF.

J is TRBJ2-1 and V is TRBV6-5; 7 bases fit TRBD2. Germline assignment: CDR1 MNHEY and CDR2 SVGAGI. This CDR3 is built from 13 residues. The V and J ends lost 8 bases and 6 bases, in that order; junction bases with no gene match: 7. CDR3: CASSWGGANEQFF. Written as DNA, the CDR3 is TGTGCCAGCTCTTGGGGAGGGGCCAATGAGCAGTTCTTC.

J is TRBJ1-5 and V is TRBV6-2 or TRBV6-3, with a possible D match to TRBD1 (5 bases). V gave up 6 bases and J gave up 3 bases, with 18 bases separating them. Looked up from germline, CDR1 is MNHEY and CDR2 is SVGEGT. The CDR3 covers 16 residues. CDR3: CASSSLGRELNQPQHF. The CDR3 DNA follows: TGTGCCAGCAGCTCCCTGGGCAGGGAACTCAATCAGCCCCAGCATTTT.

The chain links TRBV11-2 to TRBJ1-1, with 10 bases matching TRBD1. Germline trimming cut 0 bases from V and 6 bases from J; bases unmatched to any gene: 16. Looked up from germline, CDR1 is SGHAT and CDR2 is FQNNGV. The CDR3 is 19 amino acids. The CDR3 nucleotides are TGTGCCAGCAGCTTAGATCGGTGGGGACAGGGGATGGATATTTCTGAAGCTTTCTTT. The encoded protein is CASSLDRWGQGMDISEAFF.

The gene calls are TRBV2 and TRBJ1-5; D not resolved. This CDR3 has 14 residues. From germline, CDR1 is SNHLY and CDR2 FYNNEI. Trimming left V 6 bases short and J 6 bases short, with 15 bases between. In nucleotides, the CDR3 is TGTGCCAGCAGCCCCTCTTGGCAAAGTCAGCCCCAGCATTTT. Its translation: CASSPSWQSQPQHF.

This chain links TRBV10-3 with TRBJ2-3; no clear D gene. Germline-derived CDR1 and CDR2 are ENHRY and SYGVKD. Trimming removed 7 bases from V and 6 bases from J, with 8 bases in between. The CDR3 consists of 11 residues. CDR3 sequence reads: CAIKGVDTQYF. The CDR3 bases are TGTGCCATCAAAGGAGTCGATACGCAGTATTTT.

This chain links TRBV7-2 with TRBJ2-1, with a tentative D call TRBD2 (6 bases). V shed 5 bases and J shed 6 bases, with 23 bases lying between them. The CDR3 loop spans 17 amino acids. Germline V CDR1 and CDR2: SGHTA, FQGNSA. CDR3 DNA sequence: TGTGCCAGCAGCGCCCCATTGGAGGGAAAAGGGCTCAATGAGCAGTTCTTC. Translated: CASSAPLEGKGLNEQFF.

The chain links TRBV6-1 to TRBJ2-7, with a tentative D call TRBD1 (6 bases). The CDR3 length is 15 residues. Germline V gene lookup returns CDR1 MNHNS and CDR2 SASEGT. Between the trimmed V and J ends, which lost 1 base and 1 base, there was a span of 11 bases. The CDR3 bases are TGTGCCAGCAGTGAAGGGCAGGGGTTGTCCTACGAGCAGTACTTC. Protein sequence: CASSEGQGLSYEQYF.

The CDR3 here is CASSRGGQGRNTIYF. As DNA, the CDR3 is TGTGCCAGCAGCCGCGGAGGACAGGGGAGAAACACCATATATTTT. The gene calls are TRBV7-9 and TRBJ1-3; 9 positions match TRBD1. J gave up 5 bases and V 5 bases, and 7 bases lay outside the gene matches. CDR1 and CDR2 (germline): SEHNR, FQNEAQ (reference sequence). The CDR3 runs to 15 residues.